These 31 T cell receptor beta chains came from one sample sequenced in a study of neurological immune-mediated disorders. From the 5' RACE reads, TCRdb called clonotypes with MiXCR, one entry per CDR3 protein. The table records 70,000 to 90,000 distinct CDR3 sequences, 5% to 6% of them present only once. Sequenced: PBMCs. Receptors were obtained from a young woman with multiple sclerosis.

The chain employs TRBV7-9 and TRBJ2-2; D is unresolved. The CDR3 covers 11 residues. The germline CDR1 and CDR2 sequences are SEHNR and FQNEAQ (reference sequence). The ends were cut back, 6 bases at V and 6 bases at J, with 5 bases in the middle. The CDR3 protein is CASSPSGELFF. DNA of the CDR3: TGTGCCAGCAGTCCTTCCGGGGAGCTGTTTTTT.

The sample holds many counts of this clonotype. CDR3 region: CASTEDETQYF. The CDR3 DNA is TGCGCCAGCACCGAAGATGAGACCCAGTACTTC. V gene TRBV5-1 combines with J gene TRBJ2-5; no definite D call. V shed 6 bases and J shed 5 bases, with 8 bases lying between them. This CDR3 region has 11 residues. The germline gives CDR1 SGHRS, CDR2 YFSETQ.

This clonotype was detected many times. This chain uses TRBV20-1 with TRBJ2-3; 8 nucleotides line up with TRBD1. Germline CDR1 DFQATT, CDR2 SNEGSKA (reference sequence). CDR3 length: 13 amino acids. Trimming cost V 5 bases and J 5 bases; bases outside gene matches: 6. The CDR3 nucleotides are TGCAGTGCTGTCAGGGGGCTCGAAGATACGCAGTATTTT. Protein sequence: CSAVRGLEDTQYF.

Ten or more counts support this clonotype. The chain has TRBV20-1 and TRBJ2-5, with 9 nucleotides matching TRBD1. Germline V gene sequence: CDR1 DFQATT, CDR2 SNEGSKA (reference sequence). The CDR3 has 15 residues. The V gene end was trimmed by 3 bases and the J gene end by 1 base; junction bases not matched to a gene: 6. In DNA, the CDR3 is TGCAGTGCTAGGGGGGACAGGGAGACCCAAGAGACCCAGTACTTC. Its protein product is CSARGDRETQETQYF.

This clonotype was counted at least ten times. The rearrangement links TRBV20-1 to TRBJ1-5; tentatively, D is TRBD1 (5 bases). Per the germline V gene, CDR1 is DFQATT and CDR2 is SNEGSKA (reference sequence). V was shortened by 6 bases and J by 6 bases, with 18 bases between the two germline ends. The CDR3 spans 14 residues. CDR3 nucleotides: TGCAGTGCCCGGGGTCAGGGAAGGAGTCAGCCCCAGCATTTT. Its protein is CSARGQGRSQPQHF.

This clonotype has at least ten counts. V usage is TRBV6-5 and J usage is TRBJ1-2, with 8 bases aligning to TRBD1. The CDR3 totals 15 residues. Per germline, CDR1 MNHEY and CDR2 SVGAGI. V trimming: 6 bases; J trimming: 7 bases; junction bases outside the gene matches: 13. CDR3 protein: CASSAGGAGSSGYTF. The CDR3 DNA reads TGTGCCAGCAGCGCAGGGGGCGCTGGCTCTAGTGGCTACACCTTC.

This clonotype appeared many times. The chain links TRBV12-3 or TRBV12-4 to TRBJ2-3, with TRBD1 matching 9 bases. The CDR3 covers 15 residues. V shed 5 bases, J shed 1 base, and the junction held 4 bases outside the gene matches. The CDR3 reads CASSPRTGGTDTQYF. CDR3 sequence (DNA): TGTGCCAGCAGTCCCAGGACAGGGGGCACAGATACGCAGTATTTT.

This chain joins TRBV6-1 and TRBJ2-1, with D possibly being TRBD2 (6 bases). The V end lost 7 bases, the J end lost 7 bases, and 14 bases lay between the germline ends. Germline V lookup: CDR1 MNHNS, CDR2 SASEGT. This CDR3 spans 13 amino acids. This CDR3 reads CASNGGGGNEQFF. The CDR3, as DNA: TGTGCCAGCAACGGGGGTGGAGGGAATGAGCAGTTCTTC.

This clonotype was counted many times. The chain employs TRBV5-1 and TRBJ2-1; D uncertain. The CDR3 extends over 16 amino acids. V shed 7 bases and J shed 5 bases, with 22 bases lying between them. Germline V gene data show CDR1 as SGHRS and CDR2 as YFSETQ. CDR3 residues: CASVPGPSLADNEQFF. Here the CDR3 DNA reads TGCGCCAGCGTCCCCGGGCCTTCCCTCGCCGACAATGAGCAGTTCTTC.

This clonotype was counted at least ten times. V usage is TRBV5-1 and J usage is TRBJ2-1; D gene unclear. Germline CDR1 reads SGHRS; CDR2 reads YFSETQ. This CDR3 region has 17 residues. V was clipped by 3 bases and J by 1 base, with 17 bases between them. The DNA of the CDR3 is TGCGCCAGCAGCTCCATTGACCCCGGTAGGTCCTACAATGAGCAGTTCTTC. This translates into CASSSIDPGRSYNEQFF.

This clonotype appeared many times. The gene calls are TRBV5-5 and TRBJ1-1; D remains ambiguous. The CDR3 length is 15 residues. V was pared by 2 bases and J by 0 bases, with 11 bases between. Germline values: CDR1 SGHKS, CDR2 YYEKEE (reference sequence). CDR3 loop: CASSFPREMNTEAFF. In DNA, the CDR3 is TGTGCCAGCAGCTTTCCCCGGGAAATGAACACTGAAGCTTTCTTT.

This clonotype was counted many times. The chain links TRBV5-6 to TRBJ2-3; weak D call: TRBD2 (5 bases). The CDR3 consists of 12 residues. Trimming took 1 base from V and 5 from J, leaving 5 bases between them. In germline, CDR1 is SGHDT, CDR2 YYEEEE. The CDR3 DNA follows: TGTGCCAGCAGCTTGAGCGGAGATACGCAGTATTTT. Its protein product is CASSLSGDTQYF.

This clonotype was seen repeatedly, ten times or more. The chain couples TRBV5-1 to TRBJ1-6; weak D call: TRBD1 (6 bases). The V end was cut by 4 bases, the J end by 3 bases, with 14 bases between. Germline V lookup: CDR1 SGHRS, CDR2 YFSETQ. The CDR3 extends over 16 amino acids. CDR3 sequence reads: CASSLDSSNYNSPLHF. Here the CDR3 DNA reads TGCGCCAGCAGCCTGGACAGCTCTAACTATAATTCACCCCTCCACTTT.

This clonotype has a count of ten or more. The CDR3: CASRSATGFYGYTF. For the CDR3, the DNA is TGTGCCAGCAGATCCGCGACAGGGTTTTATGGCTACACCTTC. The chain joins TRBV12-3 or TRBV12-4 to TRBJ1-2, with TRBD1 matching 7 bases. The J segment lost 5 bases and the V segment lost 6 bases, leaving 9 bases of the junction unmatched. This CDR3 has 14 residues.

This clonotype was counted at least ten times. This chain joins TRBV7-9 and TRBJ2-1, with no clear D. The CDR3 has 15 residues. Germline loops: CDR1 SEHNR, CDR2 FQNEAQ (reference sequence). V was shortened by 5 bases and J by 6 bases, with 17 bases between the two germline ends. CDR3 in DNA: TGTGCCAGCAGCCCATATTCCATAAAAGGCAATGAGCAGTTCTTC. Translated, it gives CASSPYSIKGNEQFF.

The gene calls are TRBV7-9 and TRBJ2-7, with D uncertain. CDR3 length: 14 amino acids. Germline CDR1 SEHNR, CDR2 FQNEAQ (reference sequence). The germline V and J ends were trimmed by 1 base and 3 bases, with 10 bases remaining between them. The DNA of the CDR3 is TGTGCCAGCAGCTTAGATCCATCGGGCTACGAGCAGTACTTC. Protein sequence: CASSLDPSGYEQYF.

This clonotype was detected ten times or more. V usage is TRBV4-1 and J usage is TRBJ2-3; tentatively, D is TRBD1 or TRBD2 (7 bases each). V was clipped by 2 bases and J by 2 bases, with 17 bases between them. CDR1 MGHRA and CDR2 YSYEKL come from the germline V gene. The CDR3 extends over 17 amino acids. CDR3 sequence reads: CASSQFKTGRATDTQYF. In DNA, the CDR3 is TGCGCCAGCAGCCAATTTAAGACAGGGAGGGCCACAGATACGCAGTATTTT.

This clonotype showed up many times. This chain uses TRBV24-1 with TRBJ2-2; no firm D call. Trimming removed 5 bases at V and 2 bases at J, with 8 bases between. The CDR3 sequence is 14 residues long. Germline V lookup: CDR1 KGHDR, CDR2 SFDVKD. CDR3 region: CATSGKGNTGELFF. In nucleotides, the CDR3 is TGTGCCACCAGTGGAAAGGGCAACACCGGGGAGCTGTTTTTT.

This clonotype has ten or more counts. This chain uses TRBV5-1 with TRBJ2-3, with 8 bases fitting TRBD1. CDR1 is SGHRS, CDR2 YFSETQ, per germline. Trimming took 3 bases from V and 0 from J; bases not matched to a gene: 3. The CDR3 length is 15 residues. The CDR3 DNA follows: TGCGCCAGCAGCTGGGGACAGGACAGCACAGATACGCAGTATTTT. This encodes CASSWGQDSTDTQYF.

This clonotype was counted at least ten times. The V call is TRBV3-1, the J call TRBJ2-2; D may be TRBD2 (7 bases). The V gene lost 6 bases and the J gene lost 2 bases, with 13 bases spanning the gap. The CDR3 is 15 amino acids. Germline V gives CDR1 LGHDT, CDR2 YNNKEL (reference sequence). In DNA form, the CDR3 reads TGTGCCAGCAGATGGGGGGGGCGTAACACCGGGGAGCTGTTTTTT. This codes for CASRWGGRNTGELFF. Using reference TRBV3-1 and TRBJ2-2 for the parts outside the CDR3, the full variable domain is DTAVSQTPKYLVTQMGNDKSIKCEQNLGHDTMYWYKQDSKKFLKIMFSYNNKELIINETVPNRFSPKSPDKAHLNLHINSLELGDSAVYFCASRWGGRNTGELFFGEGSRLTVL.

In this sample, this clonotype turned up many times. The rearrangement links TRBV19 to TRBJ1-3, with TRBD1 matching over 7 bases. The V gene end was trimmed by 3 bases and the J gene end by 2 bases; junction bases not matched to a gene: 4. CDR1 is LNHDA and CDR2 is SQIVND in the germline V gene (reference sequence). This CDR3 has 15 residues. Written as DNA, the CDR3 is TGTGCCAGTAGTATGTCGACAGGGCCTGGAAACACCATATATTTT. It encodes CASSMSTGPGNTIYF. Based on the CDR3 plus reference TRBV19 and TRBJ1-3, the full variable domain is DGGITQSPKYLFRKEGQNVTLSCEQNLNHDAMYWYRQDPGQGLRLIYYSQIVNDFQKGDIAEGYSVSREKKESFPLTVTSAQKNPTAFYLCASSMSTGPGNTIYFGEGSWLTVV.

This clonotype turned up a few times. V and J are TRBV5-1 and TRBJ1-2, with unresolved D. Trimming pared 0 bases from V and 4 bases from J, leaving 13 bases between. CDR1 and CDR2 from the germline V gene are SGHRS and YFSETQ. CDR3 length equals 15 residues. Here the CDR3 reads CASSLAQQSIYGYTF. The CDR3 DNA is TGCGCCAGCAGCTTGGCACAGCAGTCGATCTATGGCTACACCTTC.

This clonotype was seen repeatedly, ten times or more. The chain links TRBV7-8 to TRBJ2-3, with D possibly being TRBD1 or TRBD2 (5 bases each). This CDR3 has 15 amino acids. The V gene's germline CDR1 is SGHVS and CDR2 FQNEAQ. Trimming pared 5 bases from V and 2 bases from J, leaving 14 bases between. The CDR3 here is CASSPYWDLTDTQYF. CDR3 coding DNA: TGTGCCAGCAGCCCTTACTGGGACCTCACAGATACGCAGTATTTT.

This clonotype is a singleton in its sample. A much larger clone sits a single nucleotide away, making a read error possible. The CDR3 bases are TGTGCCGTCGGGACAGGGGATCGGCCCCAGCATTTT. Protein sequence: CAVGTGDRPQHF. J is TRBJ1-5 and V is TRBV7-9; 10 bases line up with TRBD1. Germline V gene sequence: CDR1 SEHNR, CDR2 FQNEAQ (reference sequence). CDR3 length: 12 amino acids. V lost 11 bases to trimming and J lost 9 bases; unmatched junction nucleotides: 7.

This clonotype appeared many times. The CDR3 loop reads CASSPVGGAGNQPQHF. CDR3 nucleotide sequence: TGTGCCAGCAGTCCTGTCGGGGGGGCGGGCAATCAGCCCCAGCATTTT. The chain joins TRBV12-3 or TRBV12-4 to TRBJ1-5; D may be TRBD1 (6 bases). The CDR3 is 16 amino acids. The ends were cut back, 5 bases at V and 2 bases at J, with 16 bases in the middle.

Ten or more counts support this clonotype. V is TRBV25-1 and J is TRBJ1-1, with 9 bases that match TRBD1. CDR1 MGHDK and CDR2 SYGVNS come from the germline V gene. Trimming at V came to 3 bases and at J to 5 bases, leaving 7 bases not matched to a gene. This CDR3 has 15 residues. The CDR3 loop reads CASSENRGQGTEAFF. Here the CDR3 DNA reads TGTGCCAGCAGTGAGAACAGGGGGCAAGGAACTGAAGCTTTCTTT.

This clonotype was recorded at least ten times. The chain recombines TRBV19 with TRBJ2-6; 7 bases line up with TRBD1. V shed 11 bases and J 0 bases; nucleotides not matched to a gene: 7. CDR1 is LNHDA, CDR2 SQIVND, per germline (reference sequence). This CDR3 is built from 15 residues. CDR3 nucleotide sequence: TGTGCCTCAGAGACAGGGAACTCTGGGGCCAACGTCCTGACTTTC. It yields the protein CASETGNSGANVLTF.

This clonotype occurred a few times. This rearrangement joins TRBV20-1 to TRBJ2-3, with D perhaps matching TRBD1 or TRBD2 (5 bases each). From germline, CDR1 is DFQATT and CDR2 SNEGSKA (reference sequence). V dropped 5 bases and J dropped 4 bases, with 19 bases sitting between them. The CDR3 loop spans 15 amino acids. This chain's CDR3 is CSAPQERGVPDTQYF. DNA of the CDR3: TGCAGTGCTCCCCAAGAAAGGGGAGTTCCAGATACGCAGTATTTT.

This clonotype occurred many times. This rearrangement joins TRBV5-5 to TRBJ2-6; 9 bases are shared with TRBD1. The CDR3 length is 19 residues. Germline assignment: CDR1 SGHKS and CDR2 YYEKEE (reference sequence). Losses at the gene ends were 3 bases for V and 0 bases for J; bases not matched to a gene: 10. CDR3 DNA: TGTGCCAGCAGCTATCGTCCCGGGACAGGGCGCTCTGGGGCCAACGTCCTGACTTTC. Translation: CASSYRPGTGRSGANVLTF.

In this sample, this clonotype turned up many times. The genes are TRBV12-3 or TRBV12-4 and TRBJ2-5; 9 bases line up with TRBD1. The junction had 14 bases not matched to a gene; V was cut back by 5 bases and J by 4 bases. The CDR3 runs to 17 residues. Here the CDR3 reads CASSLGQGRGRRETQYF. The CDR3 DNA reads TGTGCCAGCAGTCTGGGACAGGGCAGAGGGCGTCGAGAGACCCAGTACTTC.

With respect to this clonotype: Sequence at one end of the junction differs from germline and may be a read error. J is TRBJ1-4 and V is TRBV7-6, with 8 bases matching TRBD1. Germline loops: CDR1 SGHVS, CDR2 FNYEAQ. The CDR3 sequence is 20 residues long. The CDR3 nucleotides read TGTGCCAGCAGCTTATTCTCCCGGGACAGGAGAAATTCCTTTGGTGAAACACTGTTTTTT. It yields the protein CASSLFSRDRRNSFGETLFF.